This T cell receptor beta chain was captured in a study of spatial heterogeneity in lung cancer. Looking at the study overall: More than eight raw reads, on average, carried each unique TCR and UMI combination.

A distinct unique molecular identifier was carried by each TCR cDNA molecule. TCRdb called the 5' RACE reads again in MiXCR, with one record for every CDR3 protein. This sample carries 2,500 to 3,500 distinct CDR3 sequences, roughly 41% of them seen once, and the ten largest clones take roughly three quarters. Study results and caveats: Blood showed ubiquitous tumor TCRs more often at resection than at routine follow-up.

This clonotype appeared a few times. The antigen remains unidentified. Time point indicated: sample taken at primary tumor resection. The input material, whole RNA from tumor, nontumor lung or frozen PBMC, was sequenced unsorted. Samples came from roughly 75 TRACERx patients with untreated early-stage lung cancer. V was pared by 6 bases and J by 5 bases, with 16 bases between. Germline values: CDR1 KGHSH, CDR2 LQKENI. The CDR3 sequence is 14 residues long. This rearrangement joins TRBV18 to TRBJ1-1; D is unclear. The clonotype originates from a male donor with early-stage non-small cell lung cancer. The source material was PBMCs, sampled at surgery. CDR3 nucleotides: TGTGCCAGCTCTCTTATGGGCTCGAGGACTGAAGCTTTCTTT. Its translation: CASSLMGSRTEAFF.